The 28 T cell receptor beta chains below come from one sample, sequenced in a study of cytomegalovirus exposure and HLA in healthy donors. Use of 60 Vbeta and 13 Jbeta primers characterized the PCR. Sequenced by immunoSEQ multiplex PCR; TCRdb stores in-frame clones only, minus some. The sample consists of about 170,000 clones, approximately 85% of them appearing once. Material for sequencing was PBMCs. These TCRs come from a man under 40 in good health and CMV-seropositive.

V usage is TRBV7-3 and J usage is TRBJ2-2, with TRBD1 matching over 7 bases. Looked up from germline, CDR1 is SGHTA and CDR2 is FQGTGA. Trimming at V came to 5 bases and at J to 3 bases, leaving 9 bases not matched to a gene. The CDR3 runs 16 residues. The CDR3 bases are TGTGCCAGCAGCCCCATTGGGACAGCTTACACCGGGGAGCTGTTTTTT. As protein: CASSPIGTAYTGELFF.

The V call is TRBV6-4, the J call TRBJ2-1; 7 nucleotides agree with TRBD2. V dropped 6 bases and J dropped 9; count of bases not matched to a gene: 11. The CDR3 contains 14 residues. The germline gives CDR1 MRHNA, CDR2 SNTAGT. CDR3 sequence reads: CASSQREGLGEQFF. CDR3 DNA sequence: TGTGCCAGCAGCCAAAGGGAGGGCCTTGGTGAGCAGTTCTTC.

The chain links TRBV15 to TRBJ1-1; no clear D gene. The CDR3 runs 13 residues. V dropped 3 bases and J dropped 3 bases, with 8 bases sitting between them. Germline V gives CDR1 LNHNV, CDR2 YYDKDF (reference sequence). The CDR3 nucleotides read TGTGCCACCAGCAGGATACTGGACACTGAAGCTTTCTTT. Translating gives CATSRILDTEAFF.

The table lists this clone with a count of one. Relative to the germline gene, one junction end is altered; a read error may explain this. V gene TRBV7-9 combines with J gene TRBJ1-1, with D uncertain. CDR1 and CDR2 (germline): SEHNR, FQNEAQ (reference sequence). CDR3 size: 14 residues. The CDR3 DNA reads as TGTTCCAGCAGCCCGCCCCCAGAGAACACTGAAGCTTTCTTT. This encodes CSSSPPPENTEAFF.

The rearrangement joins TRBV7-4 to TRBJ2-1; 7 positions match TRBD2. The V segment lost 2 bases and the J segment 0 bases; nucleotides outside the gene matches: 7. The germline CDR1 and CDR2 sequences are SGHVT and SQSDAQ. This CDR3 spans 17 amino acids. The CDR3 reads CASSLRASGSSYNEQFF. CDR3 nucleotides: TGTGCCAGCAGCTTAAGGGCTAGCGGTAGCTCCTACAATGAGCAGTTCTTC. The full variable domain, rest sourced from reference TRBV7-4 and TRBJ2-1, is GAGVSQSPRYKVAKRGRDVALRCDSISGHVTLYWYRQTLGQGSEVLTYSQSDAQRDKSGRPSGRFSAERPERSVSTLKIQRTEQGDSAVYLCASSLRASGSSYNEQFFGPGTRLTVL.

This clone was found a few times. This sequence joins TRBV4-1 and TRBJ1-2, with 7 bases lining up with TRBD1. The CDR3 contains 15 residues. Trimming cost V 3 bases and J 4 bases; bases outside gene matches: 8. Germline CDR1 MGHRA, CDR2 YSYEKL. The CDR3 coding sequence is TGCGCCAGCAGCCACCACAGGGGAGGTAGCTATGGCTACACCTTC. Its translation is CASSHHRGGSYGYTF.

This chain connects TRBV11-2 to TRBJ2-3; 7 bases are shared with TRBD2. Germline loops: CDR1 SGHAT, CDR2 FQNNGV. This CDR3 is 15 amino acids long. Unmatched junction bases numbered 8, after V lost 4 bases and J lost 4 bases. CDR3 sequence: CASSSGLVLADTQYF. The CDR3 nucleotides read TGTGCCAGCAGCTCTGGACTAGTTTTGGCAGATACGCAGTATTTT.

The chain recombines TRBV25-1 with TRBJ2-1; D is unresolved. The CDR3 covers 14 residues. Germline V gene data show CDR1 as MGHDK and CDR2 as SYGVNS. Trimming stripped 6 bases from V and 9 bases from J, with 18 bases between. CDR3 protein: CASSEGGFFTEQFF. CDR3 bases: TGTGCCAGCAGCGAAGGTGGCTTTTTCACTGAGCAGTTCTTC.

This clone came up once. The V gene is TRBV18, the J gene TRBJ2-7; 9 bases agree with TRBD1. J lost 3 bases, V lost 2 bases, and 11 bases had no gene match. There are 17 residues in the CDR3. Germline loops: CDR1 KGHSH, CDR2 LQKENI. In nucleotides, the CDR3 is TGTGCCAGCTCACCAACAGGGGGCCTTACCATATACTACGAGCAGTACGTC. This translates into CASSPTGGLTIYYEQYV.

The chain couples TRBV19 to TRBJ2-3; D gene ambiguous. Per the germline V gene, CDR1 is LNHDA and CDR2 is SQIVND (reference sequence). CDR3 length: 14 amino acids. Trimming removed 1 base from V and 1 base from J, with 6 bases in between. The CDR3 spells CASSIGLGTDTQYF. The CDR3 nucleotides are TGTGCCAGTAGTATAGGGTTAGGCACAGATACGCAGTATTTT. The full variable domain, completed using reference TRBV19 and TRBJ2-3, is DGGITQSPKYLFRKEGQNVTLSCEQNLNHDAMYWYRQDPGQGLRLIYYSQIVNDFQKGDIAEGYSVSREKKESFPLTVTSAQKNPTAFYLCASSIGLGTDTQYFGPGTRLTVL.

This chain joins TRBV7-6 and TRBJ2-5; D might be TRBD2 (6 bases). This CDR3 comprises 13 residues. The germline gives CDR1 SGHVS, CDR2 FNYEAQ. Trimming took off 4 bases at V and 0 bases at J, with 6 bases between the two ends. In DNA form, the CDR3 reads TGTGCCAGCAGCTGGGACTACCAAGAGACCCAGTACTTC. It encodes CASSWDYQETQYF.

The chain couples TRBV27 to TRBJ2-2; unclear D gene. The CDR3 covers 14 residues. Germline V lookup: CDR1 MNHEY, CDR2 SMNVEV (reference sequence). V was shortened by 6 bases and J by 0 bases, with 8 bases between the two germline ends. The CDR3, as DNA: TGTGCCAGCAGGTCTCCTACGAACACCGGGGAGCTGTTTTTT. It codes for CASRSPTNTGELFF.

The chain carries TRBV28 and TRBJ2-7; 10 bases map to TRBD2. V lost 6 bases to trimming and J lost 1 base; unmatched junction nucleotides: 6. The CDR3 contains 15 residues. The germline V gene encodes CDR1 MDHEN and CDR2 SYDVKM. The CDR3 nucleotides are TGTGCCAGCAGCTCTGGACTAGCGGTATCCTACGAGCAGTACGTC. This sequence encodes CASSSGLAVSYEQYV.

This clone was detected once. V and J are TRBV6-1 and TRBJ2-7; D possibly corresponds to TRBD2 (6 bases). Trimming removed 5 bases at V and 4 bases at J, with 18 bases between. The CDR3 sequence is 15 residues long. Per the germline V gene, CDR1 is MNHNS and CDR2 is SASEGT. DNA of the CDR3: TGTGCCAGCAGTTCGAGTAGCGGCTTCGCTTACGAGCAGTACTTC. It encodes CASSSSSGFAYEQYF.

In the case of this clone: This likely comes from a read error, as the CDR3 has no conserved phenylalanine or tryptophan at its end. Because the CDR3's place on the DNA is in doubt, the DNA is left out and the CDR3 is given as listed by TCRdb. The rearrangement links TRBV6-5 to TRBJ2-3; the D call of TRBD1 is as the table states it, not checked on the DNA. Including both end residues, the CDR3 is 9 amino acids long. The V gene's germline CDR1 is MNHEY and CDR2 SVGAGI. This CDR3 reads CASSYRTGD.

The genes are TRBV5-1 and TRBJ2-5; D may be TRBD2 (6 bases). Per the germline V gene, CDR1 is SGHRS and CDR2 is YFSETQ. The length of the CDR3 is 18 residues. V was shortened by 0 bases and J by 2 bases, with 20 bases between the two germline ends. The CDR3: CASSLDPGLLPGQETQYF. In nucleotides, the CDR3 is TGCGCCAGCAGCTTGGATCCGGGACTCCTGCCGGGTCAAGAGACCCAGTACTTC.

Comments on this clone: The sample carries other DNA sequences with the same CDR3. J is TRBJ2-5 and V is TRBV5-4, with 7 bases matching TRBD2. V was pared by 4 bases and J by 5 bases, with 5 bases of the junction left unmatched. The length of the CDR3 is 13 residues. The V gene's germline CDR1 is SGHNT and CDR2 YYREEE (reference sequence). DNA of the CDR3: TGTGCCAGCAGCCCCGGGGGGAGGGAGACCCAGTACTTC. This gives the protein CASSPGGRETQYF.

V gene TRBV5-1 combines with J gene TRBJ2-2; D is undetermined. From germline, CDR1 is SGHRS and CDR2 YFSETQ. Trimming took 0 bases from V and 3 from J, leaving 9 bases between them. This CDR3 is built from 15 residues. The CDR3 region is CASSLVQVYTGELFF. The CDR3 nucleotides are TGCGCCAGCAGCTTGGTCCAGGTCTACACCGGGGAGCTGTTTTTT.

The rearrangement joins TRBV5-4 to TRBJ1-1, with D possibly being TRBD1 (5 bases). CDR3 length: 16 residues. CDR1 and CDR2 from the germline V gene are SGHNT and YYREEE (reference sequence). V dropped 4 bases and J dropped 1 base, with 17 bases sitting between them. The CDR3 DNA sequence: TGTGCCAGCAGCCAAGATGAAGGGCAGGGGAACACTGAAGCTTTCTTT. It specifies CASSQDEGQGNTEAFF.

Here the CDR3 DNA reads TGTGCCAGCACGGGGAGACTAGCGGGCCTCGAGCAGTACGTC. As protein: CASTGRLAGLEQYV. The J gene is TRBJ2-7, the V gene TRBV2, with 10 bases fitting TRBD2. V gave up 7 bases and J gave up 6 bases; unmatched junction bases: 9. This CDR3 is 14 amino acids long. The germline V gene encodes CDR1 SNHLY and CDR2 FYNNEI.

J is TRBJ2-7 and V is TRBV7-2, with 7 positions matching TRBD1. The V segment lost 5 bases and the J segment 3 bases; nucleotides outside the gene matches: 7. The germline V gene encodes CDR1 SGHTA and CDR2 FQGNSA. The CDR3 is 14 residues long. The CDR3 DNA follows: TGTGCCAGCAGCCCTAGGGGACAGAGCTACGAGCAGTACTTC. Translated: CASSPRGQSYEQYF.

J is TRBJ2-2 and V is TRBV4-1, with D possibly matching TRBD1 (6 bases). The germline V gene has CDR1 MGHRA and CDR2 YSYEKL. This CDR3 contains 16 residues. Trimming shortened V by 2 bases and J by 4 bases, and 14 bases separated the two germline ends. CDR3 amino acids: CASSQRQAAGTGELFF. DNA for the CDR3: TGCGCCAGCAGCCAACGACAGGCGGCAGGCACCGGGGAGCTGTTTTTT.

This clone was recorded a few times. V gene TRBV29-1 combines with J gene TRBJ2-5; no clear D. The CDR3 is made up of 12 amino acids. The V and J ends lost 7 bases and 1 base respectively, with 10 bases between them. Germline V gene data show CDR1 as SQVTM and CDR2 as ANQGSEA. The CDR3 nucleotides read TGCAGCGGTAAACAGACCCAAGAGACCCAGTACTTC. This encodes CSGKQTQETQYF.

The chain carries TRBV7-2 and TRBJ2-7; the match to TRBD2 covers 11 bases. This CDR3 spans 15 amino acids. From germline, CDR1 is SGHTA and CDR2 FQGNSA. V gave up 5 bases and J gave up 3 bases; unmatched junction bases: 6. The CDR3 DNA sequence: TGTGCCAGCAGCCCAAGAACTAGCGGGAGCTACGAGCAGTACTTC. This sequence encodes CASSPRTSGSYEQYF. The complete variable domain, with remaining parts taken from reference TRBV7-2 and TRBJ2-7, reads GAGVSQSPSNKVTEKGKDVELRCDPISGHTALYWYRQSLGQGLEFLIYFQGNSAPDKSGLPSDRFSAERTGGSVSTLTIQRTQQEDSAVYLCASSPRTSGSYEQYFGPGTRLTVT.

V gene TRBV4-3 combines with J gene TRBJ2-1; TRBD2 agrees at 8 bases. CDR1 is LGHNA, CDR2 YSLEER, per germline. This CDR3 has 16 amino acids. Germline trimming cut 0 bases from V and 12 bases from J; bases unmatched to any gene: 13. The CDR3 spells CASSQDLVGRAPRQFF. The CDR3 DNA is TGCGCCAGCAGCCAAGATCTGGTCGGGAGGGCCCCCAGGCAGTTCTTC.

With regard to this clone: Germline is not matched at one junction end, which may reflect a read error. The rearrangement uses TRBV7-9 and TRBJ2-3; D may be TRBD1 (5 bases). The CDR3 consists of 17 residues. Germline assignment: CDR1 SEHNR and CDR2 FQNEAQ (reference sequence). The CDR3: CSSSLNPTGPLTDTQYF. The CDR3 DNA sequence: TGTTCCAGCAGCTTAAACCCTACAGGACCCCTCACAGATACGCAGTATTTT.

The table lists this clone with a few counts. The CDR3 nucleotides are TGTGCCAGCAGCTTAGTGGAGGGAAGCTATGGCTACACCTTC. Amino acids: CASSLVEGSYGYTF. The chain uses TRBV11-3 and TRBJ1-2; D gene unclear. Trimming left V 1 base short and J 4 bases short, with 10 bases between. Germline CDR1 and CDR2: SGHNT and YENEEA. The CDR3 spans 14 residues.

This chain connects TRBV2 to TRBJ2-6; TRBD1 matches at 9 bases. CDR1 is SNHLY and CDR2 is FYNNEI in the germline V gene. The CDR3 has 16 amino acids. V shed 7 bases and J 3 bases; nucleotides not matched to a gene: 7. The CDR3 region is CASNQQGANGANVLTF. The CDR3 region has the DNA TGTGCCAGCAATCAACAGGGGGCGAATGGGGCCAACGTCCTGACTTTC.